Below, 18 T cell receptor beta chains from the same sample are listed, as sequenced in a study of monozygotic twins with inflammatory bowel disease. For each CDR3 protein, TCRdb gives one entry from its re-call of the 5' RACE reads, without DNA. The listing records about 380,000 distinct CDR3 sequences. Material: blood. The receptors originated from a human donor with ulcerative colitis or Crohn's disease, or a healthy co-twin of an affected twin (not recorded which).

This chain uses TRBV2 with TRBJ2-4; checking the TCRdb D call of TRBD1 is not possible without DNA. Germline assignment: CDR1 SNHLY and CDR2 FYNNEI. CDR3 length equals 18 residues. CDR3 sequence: CASSSGTGASVAKNIQYF.

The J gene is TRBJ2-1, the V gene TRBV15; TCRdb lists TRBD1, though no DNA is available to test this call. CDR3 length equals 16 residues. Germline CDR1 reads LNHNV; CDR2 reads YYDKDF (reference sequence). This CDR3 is CATSNKWDRSYNEQFF.

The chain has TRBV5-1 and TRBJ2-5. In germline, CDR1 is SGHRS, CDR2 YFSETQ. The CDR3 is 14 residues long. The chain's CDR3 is CASSLFLQGETQYF.

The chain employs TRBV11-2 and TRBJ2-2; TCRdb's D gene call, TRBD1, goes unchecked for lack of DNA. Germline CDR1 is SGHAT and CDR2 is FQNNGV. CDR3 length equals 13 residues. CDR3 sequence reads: CASSPTGAGELFF.

The CDR3 reads CASINAGGTEAFF. This chain joins TRBV6-2 or TRBV6-3 and TRBJ1-1. The CDR3 spans 13 residues. Germline CDR1 MNHEY, CDR2 SVGEGT.

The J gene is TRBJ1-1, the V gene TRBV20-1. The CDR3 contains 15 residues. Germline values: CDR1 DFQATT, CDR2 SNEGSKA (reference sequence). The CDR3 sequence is CSARATAILNTEAFF.

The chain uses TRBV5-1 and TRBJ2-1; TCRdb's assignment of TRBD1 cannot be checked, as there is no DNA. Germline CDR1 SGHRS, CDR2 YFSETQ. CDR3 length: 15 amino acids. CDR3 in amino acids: CASSLWTGWSDEQFF.

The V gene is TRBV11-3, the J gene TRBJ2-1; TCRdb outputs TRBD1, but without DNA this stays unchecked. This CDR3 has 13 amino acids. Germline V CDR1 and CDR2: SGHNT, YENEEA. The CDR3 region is CASSRSQGYEQFF.

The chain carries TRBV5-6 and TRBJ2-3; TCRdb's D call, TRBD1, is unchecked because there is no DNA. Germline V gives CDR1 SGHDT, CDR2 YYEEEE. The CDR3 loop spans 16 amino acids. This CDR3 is CASSLVVVGVTDTQYF.

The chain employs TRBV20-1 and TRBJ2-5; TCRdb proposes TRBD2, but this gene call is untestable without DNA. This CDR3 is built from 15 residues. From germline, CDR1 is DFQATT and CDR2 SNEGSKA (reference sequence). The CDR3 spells CSARALAGTQETQYF.

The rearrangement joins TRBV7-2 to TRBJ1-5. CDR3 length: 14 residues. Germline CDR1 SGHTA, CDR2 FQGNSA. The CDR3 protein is CASRYAGEGQPQHF.

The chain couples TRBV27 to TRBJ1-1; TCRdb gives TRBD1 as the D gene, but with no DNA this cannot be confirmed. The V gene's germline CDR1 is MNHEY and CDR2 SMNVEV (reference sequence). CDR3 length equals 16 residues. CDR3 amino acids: CASSLSGGGQNTEAFF.

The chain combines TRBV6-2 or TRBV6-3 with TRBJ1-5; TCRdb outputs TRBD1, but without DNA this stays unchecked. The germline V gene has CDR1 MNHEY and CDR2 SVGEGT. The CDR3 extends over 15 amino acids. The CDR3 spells CASSHTGGSNQPQHF.

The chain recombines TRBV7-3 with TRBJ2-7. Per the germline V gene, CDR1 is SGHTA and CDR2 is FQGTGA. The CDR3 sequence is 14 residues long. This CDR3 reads CASSSYGAPYEQYF.

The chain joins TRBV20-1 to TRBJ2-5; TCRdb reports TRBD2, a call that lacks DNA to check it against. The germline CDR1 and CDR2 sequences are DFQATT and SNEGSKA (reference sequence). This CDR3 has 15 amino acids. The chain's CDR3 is CSARIFGTSGETQYF.

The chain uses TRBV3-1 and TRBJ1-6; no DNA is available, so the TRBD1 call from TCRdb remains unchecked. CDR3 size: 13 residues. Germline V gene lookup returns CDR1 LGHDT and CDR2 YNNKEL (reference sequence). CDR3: CASSQGASSPLHF.

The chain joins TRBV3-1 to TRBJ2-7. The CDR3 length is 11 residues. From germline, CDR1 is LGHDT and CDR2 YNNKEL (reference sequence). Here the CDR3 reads CASSQSYEQYF.

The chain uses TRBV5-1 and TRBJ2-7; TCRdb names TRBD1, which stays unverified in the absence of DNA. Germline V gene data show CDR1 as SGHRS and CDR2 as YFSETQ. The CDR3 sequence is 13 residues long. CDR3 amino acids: CASSEGVSYEQYF.